The present T cell receptor (beta chain) was sequenced within a study of cytomegalovirus exposure and HLA in healthy donors. Notes on this clone: The antigen is unknown.

The V end was cut by 0 bases, the J end by 2 bases, with 5 bases between. Germline V gene sequence: CDR1 SGHDT, CDR2 YYEEEE. The CDR3 totals 13 residues. Amplification used 60 Vbeta primers and 13 Jbeta primers. Clones were read by immunoSEQ multiplex PCR, and TCRdb kept only the in-frame ones, dropping some. This sample has about 88,000 clones, with 70% to 85% found just once. Study-level findings and limits: Looking again later, the authors saw that most CMV-associated TCR beta chains seemed HLA-restricted. It was reportedly the case that the classifier diagnosed cytomegalovirus status with high specificity and sensitivity.

The TCR was taken from a man aged 25 to 45 in good health and CMV-seronegative. V and J are TRBV5-6 and TRBJ1-2; no definite D call. The sequenced sample was PBMCs. In DNA, the CDR3 is TGTGCCAGCAGCTTGGGACTGAACTATGGCTACACCTTC. The encoded protein is CASSLGLNYGYTF. The whole variable domain, filled in from reference TRBV5-6 and TRBJ1-2, reads DAGVTQSPTHLIKTRGQQVTLRCSPKSGHDTVSWYQQALGQGPQFIFQYYEEEERQRGNFPDRFSGHQFPNYSSELNVNALLLGDSALYLCASSLGLNYGYTFGSGTRLTVV.